This TCR beta chain derives from a study of shared clonotypes between healthy human individuals. Sequenced by immunoSEQ multiplex PCR; TCRdb stores in-frame clones only, minus some. Seen here are some 2 million clones, roughly 94% observed once, and the top ten hold 1% to 1.5%. V shed 0 bases, J shed 7 bases, and the junction held 6 bases outside the gene matches. Germline CDR1 reads LNHDA; CDR2 reads SQIVND (reference sequence). This CDR3 is 15 amino acids long. Naive CD8 cells lacked CD45RO and underwent positive selection for CCR7, leaving out terminally differentiated effector memory CD45RA+ cells.

The gene calls are TRBV19 and TRBJ2-1; 7 positions match TRBD2. The clonotype comes from a man younger than 35 in good health. The sequenced material came from naive CD8+ T cells sorted from blood. CDR3 sequence reads: CASSIEAPGGNEQFF. The CDR3, as DNA: TGTGCCAGTAGTATAGAAGCGCCGGGGGGAAATGAGCAGTTCTTC.